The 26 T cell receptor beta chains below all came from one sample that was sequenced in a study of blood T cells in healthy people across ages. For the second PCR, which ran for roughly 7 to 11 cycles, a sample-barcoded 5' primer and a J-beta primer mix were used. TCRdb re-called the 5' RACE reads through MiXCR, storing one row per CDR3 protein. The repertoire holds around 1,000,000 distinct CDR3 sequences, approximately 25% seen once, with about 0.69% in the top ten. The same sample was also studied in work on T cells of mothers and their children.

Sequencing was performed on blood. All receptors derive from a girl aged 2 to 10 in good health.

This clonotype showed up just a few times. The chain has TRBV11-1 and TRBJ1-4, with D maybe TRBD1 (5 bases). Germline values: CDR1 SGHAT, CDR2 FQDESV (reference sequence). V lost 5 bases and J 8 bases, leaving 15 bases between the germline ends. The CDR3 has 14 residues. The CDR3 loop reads CASSHRSMGEKLFF. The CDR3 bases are TGTGCCAGCAGCCACAGGTCTATGGGAGAAAAACTGTTTTTT.

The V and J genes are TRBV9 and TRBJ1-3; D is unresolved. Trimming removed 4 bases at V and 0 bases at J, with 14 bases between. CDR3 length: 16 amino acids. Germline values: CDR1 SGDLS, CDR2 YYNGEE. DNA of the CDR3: TGTGCCAGCAGCCCTGGACCGTCGTACTCTGGAAACACCATATATTTT. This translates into CASSPGPSYSGNTIYF.

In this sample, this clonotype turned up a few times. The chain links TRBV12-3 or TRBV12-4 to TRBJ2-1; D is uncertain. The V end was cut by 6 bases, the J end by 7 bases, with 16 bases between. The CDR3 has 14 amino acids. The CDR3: CASSPLDGLNEQFF. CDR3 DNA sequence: TGTGCCAGCAGCCCATTGGACGGCTTAAATGAGCAGTTCTTC.

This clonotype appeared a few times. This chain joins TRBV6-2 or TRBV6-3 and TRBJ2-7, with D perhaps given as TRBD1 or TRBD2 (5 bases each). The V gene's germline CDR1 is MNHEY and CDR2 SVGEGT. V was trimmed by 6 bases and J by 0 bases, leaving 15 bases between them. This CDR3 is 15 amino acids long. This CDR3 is CASRSHGASSYEQYF. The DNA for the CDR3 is TGTGCCAGCAGATCCCACGGGGCCAGCTCCTACGAGCAGTACTTC.

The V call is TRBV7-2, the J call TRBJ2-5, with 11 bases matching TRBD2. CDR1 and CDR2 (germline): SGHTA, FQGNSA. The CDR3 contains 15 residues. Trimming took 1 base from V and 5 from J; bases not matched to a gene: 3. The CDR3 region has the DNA TGTGCCAGCAGCTTAGGTAGCGGGAGGGAGGAGACCCAGTACTTC. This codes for CASSLGSGREETQYF.

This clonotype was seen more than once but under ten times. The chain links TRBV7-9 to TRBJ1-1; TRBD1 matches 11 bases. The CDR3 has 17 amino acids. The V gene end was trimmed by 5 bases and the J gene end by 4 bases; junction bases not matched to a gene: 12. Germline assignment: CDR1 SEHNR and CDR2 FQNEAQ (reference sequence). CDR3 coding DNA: TGTGCCAGCAGCCGACTCCGGGACAGGGGGGGGAGCACTGAAGCTTTCTTT. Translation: CASSRLRDRGGSTEAFF.

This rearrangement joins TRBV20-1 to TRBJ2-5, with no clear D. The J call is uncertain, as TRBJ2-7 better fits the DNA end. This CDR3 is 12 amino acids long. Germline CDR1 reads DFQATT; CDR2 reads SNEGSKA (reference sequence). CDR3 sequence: CSASSAGYEQYF. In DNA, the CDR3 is TGCAGTGCTAGTAGTGCAGGCTACGAGCAGTACTTC.

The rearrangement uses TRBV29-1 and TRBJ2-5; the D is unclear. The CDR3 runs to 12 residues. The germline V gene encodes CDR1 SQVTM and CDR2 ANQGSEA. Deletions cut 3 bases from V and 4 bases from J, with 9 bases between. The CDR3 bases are TGCAGCGTTGACAACTCAGGAGAGACCCAGTACTTC. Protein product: CSVDNSGETQYF.

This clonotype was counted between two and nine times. The CDR3 loop reads CASSPLAVNNEQFF. The CDR3 region has the DNA TGTGCCAGCAGCCCTTTGGCAGTGAACAATGAGCAGTTCTTC. The V and J genes are TRBV3-1 and TRBJ2-1, with D unclear. The CDR3 spans 14 residues. CDR1 LGHDT and CDR2 YNNKEL come from the germline V gene (reference sequence). Trimming removed 4 bases at V and 5 bases at J, with 12 bases between.

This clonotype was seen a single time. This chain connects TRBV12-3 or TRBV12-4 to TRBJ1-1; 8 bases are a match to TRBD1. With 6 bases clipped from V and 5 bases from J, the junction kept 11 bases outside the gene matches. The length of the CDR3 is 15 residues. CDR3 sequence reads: CASSHGQGLETEAFF. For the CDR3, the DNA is TGTGCCAGCAGCCACGGACAGGGTTTGGAGACTGAAGCTTTCTTT.

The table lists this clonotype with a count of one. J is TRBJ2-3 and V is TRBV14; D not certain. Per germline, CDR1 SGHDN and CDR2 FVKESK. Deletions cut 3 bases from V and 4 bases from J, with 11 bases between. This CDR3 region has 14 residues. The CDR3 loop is CASSHLTKADTQYF. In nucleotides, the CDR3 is TGTGCCAGCAGCCATCTCACGAAGGCAGATACGCAGTATTTT. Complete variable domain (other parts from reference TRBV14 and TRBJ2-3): EAGVTQFPSHSVIEKGQTVTLRCDPISGHDNLYWYRRVMGKEIKFLLHFVKESKQDESGMPNNRFLAERTGGTYSTLKVQPAELEDSGVYFCASSHLTKADTQYFGPGTRLTVL.

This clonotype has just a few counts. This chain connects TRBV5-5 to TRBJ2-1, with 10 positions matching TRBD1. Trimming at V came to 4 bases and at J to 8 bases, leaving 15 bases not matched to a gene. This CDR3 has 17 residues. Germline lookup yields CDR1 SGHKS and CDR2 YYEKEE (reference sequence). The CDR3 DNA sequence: TGTGCCAGCAGCAGCGGACTTGCCGGGACAGGGGTGGATGAGCAGTTCTTC. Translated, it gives CASSSGLAGTGVDEQFF.

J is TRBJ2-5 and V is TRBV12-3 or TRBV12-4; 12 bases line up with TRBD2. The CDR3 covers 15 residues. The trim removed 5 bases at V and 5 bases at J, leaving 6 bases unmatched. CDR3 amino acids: CASSQGLAGHETQYF. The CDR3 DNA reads TGTGCCAGCAGTCAAGGACTAGCGGGACATGAGACCCAGTACTTC.

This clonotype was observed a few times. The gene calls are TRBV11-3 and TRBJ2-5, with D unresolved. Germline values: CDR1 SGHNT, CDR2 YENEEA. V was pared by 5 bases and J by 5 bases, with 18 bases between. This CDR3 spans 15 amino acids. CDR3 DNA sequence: TGTGCCAGCAGCGATTCCCTATCCGTGGTCGAGACCCAGTACTTC. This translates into CASSDSLSVVETQYF.

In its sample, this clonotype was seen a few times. Written as DNA, the CDR3 is TGCAGTGCTAGTGAGGGTCCCTACTACGAGCAGTACTTC. Amino acids: CSASEGPYYEQYF. The rearrangement uses TRBV20-1 and TRBJ2-7, with D tentatively TRBD2 (5 bases). The V and J ends lost 3 bases and 3 bases respectively, with 12 bases between them. The length of the CDR3 is 13 residues. The germline CDR1 and CDR2 sequences are DFQATT and SNEGSKA (reference sequence).

The chain's CDR3 is CASSPAGLAARGQETQYF. Written as DNA, the CDR3 is TGCGCCAGCAGCCCTGCCGGACTAGCAGCCAGGGGGCAAGAGACCCAGTACTTC. This sequence joins TRBV5-1 and TRBJ2-5, with D perhaps TRBD2 (8 bases). Germline V gene lookup returns CDR1 SGHRS and CDR2 YFSETQ. CDR3 length: 18 residues. V lost 4 bases and J lost 2, with 24 bases in between.

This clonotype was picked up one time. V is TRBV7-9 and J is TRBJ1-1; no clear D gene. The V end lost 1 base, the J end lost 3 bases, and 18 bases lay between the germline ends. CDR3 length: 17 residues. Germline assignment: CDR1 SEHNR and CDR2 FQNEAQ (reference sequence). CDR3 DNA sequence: TGTGCCAGCAGCTTAGAAATAGTAGGCCTGGAGGACACTGAAGCTTTCTTT. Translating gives CASSLEIVGLEDTEAFF.

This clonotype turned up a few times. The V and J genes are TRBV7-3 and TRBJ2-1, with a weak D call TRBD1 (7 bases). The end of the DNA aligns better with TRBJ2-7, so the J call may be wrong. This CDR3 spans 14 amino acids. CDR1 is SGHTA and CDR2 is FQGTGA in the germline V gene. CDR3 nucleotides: TGTGCCAGCAGTCGTACAGGGGAGGACTACGAGCAGTACTTC. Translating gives CASSRTGEDYEQYF.

CDR3 sequence (DNA): TGCGCCAGCAGCCAAGACTTGGGGACAGGAGTCGGAAAACTGTTTTTT. Its translation: CASSQDLGTGVGKLFF. The J gene is TRBJ1-4, the V gene TRBV4-1, with 8 bases aligning to TRBD1. The CDR3 totals 16 residues. After removal of 0 bases from V and 10 bases from J, the junction contained 10 bases not matched to a gene. Germline V gene data show CDR1 as MGHRA and CDR2 as YSYEKL.

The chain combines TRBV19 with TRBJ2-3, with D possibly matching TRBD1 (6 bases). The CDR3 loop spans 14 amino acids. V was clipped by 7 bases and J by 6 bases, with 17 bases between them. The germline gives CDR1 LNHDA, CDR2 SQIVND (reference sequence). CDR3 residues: CASTGTPGFDTQYF. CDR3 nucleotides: TGTGCCAGTACAGGGACACCCGGGTTTGATACGCAGTATTTT.

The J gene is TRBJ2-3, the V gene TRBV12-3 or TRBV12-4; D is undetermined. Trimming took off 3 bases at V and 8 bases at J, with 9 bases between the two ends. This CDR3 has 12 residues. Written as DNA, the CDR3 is TGTGCCAGCAGTTTCGGGTATACTACGCAGTATTTT. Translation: CASSFGYTTQYF.

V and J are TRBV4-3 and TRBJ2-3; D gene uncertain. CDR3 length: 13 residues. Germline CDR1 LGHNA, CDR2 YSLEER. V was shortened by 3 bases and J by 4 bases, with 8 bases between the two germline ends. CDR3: CASSQSPADTQYF. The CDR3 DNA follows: TGCGCCAGCAGCCAGTCACCGGCAGATACGCAGTATTTT.

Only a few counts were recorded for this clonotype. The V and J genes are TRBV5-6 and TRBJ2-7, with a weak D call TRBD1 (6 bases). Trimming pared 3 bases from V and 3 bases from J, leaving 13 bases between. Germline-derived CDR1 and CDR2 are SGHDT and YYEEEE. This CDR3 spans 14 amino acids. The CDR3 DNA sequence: TGTGCCAGCAGCTCGACAGGTACCGTCTACGAGCAGTACTTC. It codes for CASSSTGTVYEQYF. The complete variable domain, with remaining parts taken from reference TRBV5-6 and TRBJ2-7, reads DAGVTQSPTHLIKTRGQQVTLRCSPKSGHDTVSWYQQALGQGPQFIFQYYEEEERQRGNFPDRFSGHQFPNYSSELNVNALLLGDSALYLCASSSTGTVYEQYFGPGTRLTVT.

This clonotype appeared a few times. The CDR3 sequence: CASNSGGPNTGELFF. CDR3 nucleotide sequence: TGTGCCAGCAACTCGGGGGGCCCGAACACCGGGGAGCTGTTTTTT. This chain joins TRBV7-2 and TRBJ2-2, with a possible D match to TRBD2 (7 bases). Germline V gene sequence: CDR1 SGHTA, CDR2 FQGNSA. Trimming removed 7 bases from V and 0 bases from J, with 12 bases in between. The CDR3 length is 15 residues.

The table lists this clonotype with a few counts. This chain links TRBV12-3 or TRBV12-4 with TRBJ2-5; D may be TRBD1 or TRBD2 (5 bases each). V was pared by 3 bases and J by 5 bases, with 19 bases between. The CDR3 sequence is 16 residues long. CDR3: CASSFQGTIWRETQYF. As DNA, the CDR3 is TGTGCCAGCAGTTTTCAGGGAACCATCTGGAGGGAGACCCAGTACTTC.

The CDR3: CASRKGVLQETQYF. Here the CDR3 DNA reads TGTGCCAGCCGGAAGGGGGTCCTGCAAGAGACCCAGTACTTC. This chain joins TRBV27 and TRBJ2-5; tentatively, D is TRBD1 (6 bases). Germline V lookup: CDR1 MNHEY, CDR2 SMNVEV (reference sequence). V was trimmed by 8 bases and J by 2 bases, leaving 15 bases between them. The CDR3 has 14 amino acids.